These T cell receptor beta chains were read from a single sample in a study of post-analysis software for immune sequencing data. TCRdb re-derived calls from the PCR reads in MiXCR, one entry per CDR3 protein. The sample has hundreds of thousands of distinct CDR3 sequences; roughly three fifths are singletons. Input material: blood. The receptors come from a girl aged 2-9 years with multiple sclerosis. Both conserved end residues are trimmed from each CDR3. A D gene is named only where the DNA matches it firmly.

d_call cdr3_length v_call cdr3_aa
TRBD1 14 TRBV7-9 ASTNSRDRLQETQY
TRBD1 13 TRBV5-1 ASSLGDRAGNEQF
NA 10 TRBV19 ASSTSIYGYT
NA 12 TRBV27 ASSSLDNLYGYT
TRBD1 15 TRBV27 ASSDRGRLLSNQPQH
NA 11 TRBV5-1 ASSTDGYYGYT
TRBD1 13 TRBV29-1 SAPSGTGYTDTQY
TRBD2 14 TRBV28 ASSPLLAGGYNEQF
NA 15 TRBV21-1 ASSKIVRECINQPQH
NA 13 TRBV30 AWRGLSGTQETQY
TRBD2 17 TRBV18 ANSPLGTSGGYYTDTQY
NA 16 TRBV12-3/TRBV12-4 ASSPQADPRVDSYGYT
TRBD2 12 TRBV10-3 AIRLTSGGYEQY
NA 14 TRBV28 ASSHRRGPGWQPQH
TRBD2 15 TRBV2 ASSESRPSGSRETQY
NA 12 TRBV2 ASRASETKNIQY
NA 12 TRBV7-2 ASSFADRSYGYT
TRBD2 17 TRBV4-1 ASSQDQSGWVGEGNEQF
NA 12 TRBV7-2 ASSGGNSNQPQH
NA 12 TRBV20-1 SARGPGFKETQY
NA 13 TRBV5-6 ASSYKAGQTDTQY
TRBD1 10 TRBV24-1 ATQGVNTEAF
TRBD2 14 TRBV12-3/TRBV12-4 ASRGWSGGPHNEQF
NA 10 TRBV11-2 ASGGRRDTQY
NA 14 TRBV5-1 ASSLPAEGPSYEQY
NA 12 TRBV27 ASSRVRTSKTQY
NA 13 TRBV12-3/TRBV12-4 ASSPRAAPNREQY
NA 14 TRBV5-1 ASSLVGSTGANVLT
TRBD2 20 TRBV5-1 ASSSRTRKTGTSGSWDWEQY
TRBD1 14 TRBV5-1 ASSLTGQGSHQPQH
NA 12 TRBV5-1 ASSLVGRENIQY
TRBD1 15 TRBV10-2 ASSESTGQAYTDTQY
TRBD2 13 TRBV9 ASSPGTSGSDEQF
NA 11 TRBV7-9 ASSPPANYGYT
NA 11 TRBV6-2/TRBV6-3 ASSYSDGYEQY
TRBD2 16 TRBV20-1 SAYRTSGRADHQETQY
NA 12 TRBV6-2/TRBV6-3 ASSYRRGGDEQF
TRBD1 11 TRBV7-9 ASSFSGGPQQF
TRBD1 13 TRBV7-2 ASSLATGGAGGYT
NA 12 TRBV7-2 ASSLVSDGNIQY
NA 13 TRBV4-1 ASSQDPVGGYGYT
TRBD2 17 TRBV3-1 ASSPNRPSGLAGGNEQF
NA 10 TRBV30 AWAQGLYGYT
NA 14 TRBV29-1 SVESGSRGRPYEQY
NA 16 TRBV5-5 ASSLAGGGAIGNQPQH
NA 10 TRBV5-6 ASRHEGTEAF
NA 15 TRBV7-9 ASSSVVQTDPTDTQY
TRBD1 11 TRBV29-1 SGDRVGTGELF
NA 13 TRBV12-3/TRBV12-4 ASSRDRSNTGELF
NA 10 TRBV20-1 SASLDGNEQF
NA 13 TRBV7-9 ASSSLNRERSEQY
TRBD2 11 TRBV10-3 AISEGTIYEQY